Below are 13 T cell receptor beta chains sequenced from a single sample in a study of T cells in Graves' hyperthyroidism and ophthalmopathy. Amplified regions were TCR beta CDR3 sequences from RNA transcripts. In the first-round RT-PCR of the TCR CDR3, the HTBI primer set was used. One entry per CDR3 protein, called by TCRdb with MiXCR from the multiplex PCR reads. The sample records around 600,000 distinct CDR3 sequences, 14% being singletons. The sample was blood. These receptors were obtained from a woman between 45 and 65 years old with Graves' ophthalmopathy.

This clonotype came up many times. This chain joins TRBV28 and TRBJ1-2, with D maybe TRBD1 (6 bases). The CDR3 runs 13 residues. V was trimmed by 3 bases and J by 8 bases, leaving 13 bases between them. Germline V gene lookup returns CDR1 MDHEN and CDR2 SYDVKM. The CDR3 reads CASSFGGALGYTF. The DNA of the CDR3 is TGTGCCAGCAGTTTCGGGGGGGCGCTCGGCTACACCTTC.

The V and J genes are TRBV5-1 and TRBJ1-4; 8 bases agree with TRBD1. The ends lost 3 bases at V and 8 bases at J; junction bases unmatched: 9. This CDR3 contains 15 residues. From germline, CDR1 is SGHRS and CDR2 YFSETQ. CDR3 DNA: TGCGCCAGCAGCTCCTACAGGGGGAACGAAGAAAAACTGTTTTTT. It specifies CASSSYRGNEEKLFF.

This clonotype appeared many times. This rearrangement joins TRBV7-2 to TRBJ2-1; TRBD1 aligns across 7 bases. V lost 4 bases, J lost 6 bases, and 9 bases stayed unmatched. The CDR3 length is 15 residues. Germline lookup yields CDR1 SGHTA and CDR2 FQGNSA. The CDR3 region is CASSYSGQLTNEQFF. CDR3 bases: TGTGCCAGCAGCTACTCGGGACAGCTGACCAATGAGCAGTTCTTC.

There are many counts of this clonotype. The CDR3 loop is CSARSGGSGRSSYNEQFF. The CDR3 bases are TGCAGTGCTAGGTCTGGGGGTAGCGGCAGAAGCTCCTACAATGAGCAGTTCTTC. The chain carries TRBV20-1 and TRBJ2-1; D perhaps matches TRBD2 (6 bases). The V gene's germline CDR1 is DFQATT and CDR2 SNEGSKA (reference sequence). Trimming took 3 bases from V and 0 from J, leaving 21 bases between them. The CDR3 totals 18 residues.

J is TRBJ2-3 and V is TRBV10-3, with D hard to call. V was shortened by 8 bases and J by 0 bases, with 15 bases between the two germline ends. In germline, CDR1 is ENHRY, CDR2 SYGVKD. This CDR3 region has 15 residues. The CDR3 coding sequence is TGTGCCATCTTCCCAGACTCATCTAGCACAGATACGCAGTATTTT. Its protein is CAIFPDSSSTDTQYF.

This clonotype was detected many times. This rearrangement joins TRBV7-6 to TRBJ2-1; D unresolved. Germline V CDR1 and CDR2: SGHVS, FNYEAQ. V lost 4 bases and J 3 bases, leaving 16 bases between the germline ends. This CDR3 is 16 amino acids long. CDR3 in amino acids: CASSSSEYQSYNEQFF. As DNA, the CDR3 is TGTGCCAGCAGCTCCTCGGAGTATCAAAGCTACAATGAGCAGTTCTTC. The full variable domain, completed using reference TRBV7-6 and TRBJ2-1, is GAGVSQSPRYKVTKRGQDVALRCDPISGHVSLYWYRQALGQGPEFLTYFNYEAQQDKSGLPNDRFSAERPEGSISTLTIQRTEQRDSAMYRCASSSSEYQSYNEQFFGPGTRLTVL.

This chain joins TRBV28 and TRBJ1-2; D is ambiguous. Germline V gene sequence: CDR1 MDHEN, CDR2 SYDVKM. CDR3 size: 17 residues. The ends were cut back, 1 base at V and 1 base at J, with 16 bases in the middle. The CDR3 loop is CASSLSPARVDNYGYTF. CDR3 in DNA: TGTGCCAGCAGTTTATCCCCCGCGAGGGTGGATAACTATGGCTACACCTTC.

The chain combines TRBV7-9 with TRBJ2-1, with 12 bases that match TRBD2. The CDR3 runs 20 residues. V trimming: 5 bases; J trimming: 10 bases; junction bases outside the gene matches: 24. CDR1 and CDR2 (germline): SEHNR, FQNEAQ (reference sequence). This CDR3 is CASSPPQARLAGVSGGEQFF. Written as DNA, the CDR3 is TGTGCCAGCAGCCCACCCCAAGCTCGACTAGCGGGGGTTTCGGGCGGCGAGCAGTTCTTC.

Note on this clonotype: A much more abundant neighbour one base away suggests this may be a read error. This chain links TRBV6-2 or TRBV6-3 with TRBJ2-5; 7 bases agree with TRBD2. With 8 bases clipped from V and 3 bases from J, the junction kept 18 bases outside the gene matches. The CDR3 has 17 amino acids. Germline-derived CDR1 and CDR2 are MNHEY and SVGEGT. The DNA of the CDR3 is TGTGCCAGCGGTGCAGTATGGGACTACGGATATAAAGAGACCCAGTACTTC. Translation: CASGAVWDYGYKETQYF.

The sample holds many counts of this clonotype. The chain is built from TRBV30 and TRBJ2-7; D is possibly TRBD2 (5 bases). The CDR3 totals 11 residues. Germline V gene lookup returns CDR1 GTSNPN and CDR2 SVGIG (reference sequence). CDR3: CAIKEGYEQYF. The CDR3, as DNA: TGTGCTATCAAAGAGGGTTACGAGCAGTACTTC.

CDR3 sequence reads: CASSYTMTEQYF. CDR3 coding DNA: TGTGCCAGCAGCTACACTATGACTGAGCAGTACTTC. The rearrangement joins TRBV6-2 or TRBV6-3 to TRBJ2-7; no firm D call. The CDR3 is 12 amino acids. Trimming removed 6 bases at V and 7 bases at J, with 13 bases between. The germline V gene encodes CDR1 MNHEY and CDR2 SVGEGT.

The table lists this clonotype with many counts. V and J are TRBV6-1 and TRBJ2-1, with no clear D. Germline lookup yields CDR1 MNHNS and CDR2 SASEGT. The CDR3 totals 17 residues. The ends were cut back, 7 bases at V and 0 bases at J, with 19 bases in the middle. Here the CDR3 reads CASIHEVPGASYNEQFF. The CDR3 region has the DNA TGTGCCAGCATACATGAGGTTCCAGGAGCCTCCTACAATGAGCAGTTCTTC.

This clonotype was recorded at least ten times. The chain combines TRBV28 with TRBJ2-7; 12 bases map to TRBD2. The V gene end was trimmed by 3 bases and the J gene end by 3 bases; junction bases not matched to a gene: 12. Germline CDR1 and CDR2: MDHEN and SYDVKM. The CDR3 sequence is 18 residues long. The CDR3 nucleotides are TGTGCCAGCAGTTTTCCAACCAAAACTAGCGGGAGGCGCTACGAGCAGTACTTC. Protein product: CASSFPTKTSGRRYEQYF.